This T cell receptor (beta chain) stems from a study of T cell responses to AZD1222 COVID-19 vaccine. Produced via immunoSEQ multiplex PCR; TCRdb's table is partial and in-frame only. This sample has about 91,000 clones; 88% occur once, and the top ten carry around 21%. Findings and caveats of the study: Only six individuals given AZD1222 were seropositive at baseline. Vaccine-related CD4 TCRs covered spike, predominating at 160-218 and 743-854. The study sampled repertoires only after the peak T cell response. A reported finding is that nearly half of spike-specific TCRs target unmutated variant regions.

Germline lookup yields CDR1 LNHNV and CDR2 YYDKDF (reference sequence). This CDR3 has 15 residues. Trimming cost V 2 bases and J 8 bases, with 15 bases left between them. Of note for this clone: Its antigen is not identified.

The clonotype comes from an adult in good health. The starting material was peripheral blood, obtained on day 0 of AZD1222 vaccination. V and J are TRBV15 and TRBJ1-4, with a tentative D call TRBD1 (6 bases). In nucleotides, the CDR3 is TGTGCCACCAGCAGACCAGGGGAGGGAAACGAAAAACTGTTTTTT. Amino acids: CATSRPGEGNEKLFF.